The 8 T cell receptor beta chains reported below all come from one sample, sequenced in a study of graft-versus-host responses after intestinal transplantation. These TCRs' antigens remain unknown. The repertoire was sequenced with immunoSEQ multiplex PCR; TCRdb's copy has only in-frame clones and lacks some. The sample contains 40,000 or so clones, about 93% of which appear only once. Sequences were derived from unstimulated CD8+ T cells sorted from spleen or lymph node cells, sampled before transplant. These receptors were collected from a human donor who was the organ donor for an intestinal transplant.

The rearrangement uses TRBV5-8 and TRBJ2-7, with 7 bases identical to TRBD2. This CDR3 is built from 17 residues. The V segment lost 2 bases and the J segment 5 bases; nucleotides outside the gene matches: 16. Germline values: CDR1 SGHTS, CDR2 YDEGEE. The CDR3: CASSLNSHQRDFNEQYF. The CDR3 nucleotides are TGTGCCAGCAGCTTAAACAGTCATCAGCGGGATTTCAACGAGCAGTACTTC.

CDR3 amino acids: CASSDFVQGVTYEQYF. The CDR3 DNA reads as TGTGCCAGCAGTGATTTTGTACAGGGGGTTACCTACGAGCAGTACTTC. The chain uses TRBV6-1 and TRBJ2-7; 8 bases line up with TRBD1. V gave up 3 bases and J gave up 2 bases; unmatched junction bases: 9. Per germline, CDR1 MNHNS and CDR2 SASEGT. This CDR3 spans 16 amino acids.

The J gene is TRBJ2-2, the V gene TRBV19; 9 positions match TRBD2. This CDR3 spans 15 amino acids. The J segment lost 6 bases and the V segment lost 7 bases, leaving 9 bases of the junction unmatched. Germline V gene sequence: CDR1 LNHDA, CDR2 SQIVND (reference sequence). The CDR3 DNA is TGTGCCAGTACCCCCGTTGGCGGGAGGGCCGGGGAGCTGTTTTTT. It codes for CASTPVGGRAGELFF.

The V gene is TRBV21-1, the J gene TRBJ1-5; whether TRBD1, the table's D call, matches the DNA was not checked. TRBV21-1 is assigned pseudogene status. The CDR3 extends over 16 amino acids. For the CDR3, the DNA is TGTGCCAGCAGCAAAGTTGGGACAGGGCGCAATCAGCCCCAGCATTTT. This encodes CASSKVGTGRNQPQHF.

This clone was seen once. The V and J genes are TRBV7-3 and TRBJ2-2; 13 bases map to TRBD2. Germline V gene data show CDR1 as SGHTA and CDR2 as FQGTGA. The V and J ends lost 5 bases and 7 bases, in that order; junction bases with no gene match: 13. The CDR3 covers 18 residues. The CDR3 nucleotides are TGTGCCAGCAGCCTAGGACTAGCGGGAGAGGGTTACGACGGGGAGCTGTTTTTT. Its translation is CASSLGLAGEGYDGELFF.

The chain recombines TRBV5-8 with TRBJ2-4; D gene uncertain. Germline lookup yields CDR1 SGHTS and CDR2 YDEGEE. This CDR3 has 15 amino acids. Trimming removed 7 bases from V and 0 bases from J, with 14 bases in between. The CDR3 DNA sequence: TGTGCCAGCCTCAGACAACTTAAAGCCAAAAACATTCAGTACTTC. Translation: CASLRQLKAKNIQYF.

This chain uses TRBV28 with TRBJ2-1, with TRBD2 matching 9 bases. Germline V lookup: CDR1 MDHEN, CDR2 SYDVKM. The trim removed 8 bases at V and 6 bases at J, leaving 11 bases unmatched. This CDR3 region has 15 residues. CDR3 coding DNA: TGTGCCAGCTCGTACCTTAGCGGGAGAAGCAATGAGCAGTTCTTC. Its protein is CASSYLSGRSNEQFF.

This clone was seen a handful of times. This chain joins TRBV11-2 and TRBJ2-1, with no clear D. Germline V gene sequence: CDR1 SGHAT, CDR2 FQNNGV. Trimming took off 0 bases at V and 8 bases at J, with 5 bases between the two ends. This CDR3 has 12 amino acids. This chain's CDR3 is CASSLEGHEQFF. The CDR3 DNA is TGTGCCAGCAGCTTAGAGGGCCATGAGCAGTTCTTC.